This TCR beta chain emerged from a study of cytomegalovirus exposure and HLA in healthy donors. Donors consisted of healthy bone marrow donors. As for this clone: Antigen: not known.

Germline V CDR1 and CDR2: MDHEN, SYDVKM. J lost 6 bases, V lost 0 bases, and 3 bases had no gene match. The CDR3 length is 15 residues. Researchers ran the PCR with 60 Vbeta and 13 Jbeta primers. Profiled with immunoSEQ multiplex PCR; TCRdb holds only in-frame clones, not every one. The table lists some 98,000 clones, 80% to 90% of them singletons. General observations from the study: Accurate prediction of HLA-A and HLA-B alleles (for most subjects) was reportedly achieved from TCR beta sequences. An analysis that came later showed most CMV-associated TCR beta chains appearing HLA-restricted.

The receptor comes from a man aged 35-49 years in good health and CMV-seronegative. Source material: PBMCs. The chain recombines TRBV28 with TRBJ2-1, with 9 bases matching TRBD1. As DNA, the CDR3 is TGTGCCAGCAGTTTATGGGGGACAGGGTCCAATGAGCAGTTCTTC. This sequence encodes CASSLWGTGSNEQFF.